The rows below give T cell receptor beta chains drawn from one sample of a study of blood T cell repertoires in COVID-19. Some clones are missing from TCRdb's copy, which holds only in-frame ones; the method was immunoSEQ multiplex PCR. The sample has 200,000 to 300,000 clones, around 90% seen once. Sequenced material: peripheral blood. The receptors were sampled from an older woman with COVID-19, enrolled during active disease. Each CDR3 is given with its conserved first and last residue. D genes are given only for firm matches. Some rows mark clone size as missing; the rest say once, few, many or name a class of expanded clone.

-	TRBD1	TRBV5-4	TRBJ1-3	CASSSDRGVGNTIYF	TGTGCCAGCAGCTCCGACAGGGGAGTAGGAAACACCATATATTTT
-	-	TRBV19	TRBJ1-5	CASSRDSNQPQHF	TGTGCCAGTAGTCGGGATAGCAATCAGCCCCAGCATTTT
-	-	TRBV4-1	TRBJ2-1	CASSQDPSDRSYNEQFF	TGCGCCAGCAGCCAAGACCCTAGCGACCGCTCCTACAATGAGCAGTTCTTC
-	-	TRBV6-5	TRBJ1-2	CASSYAGEHYGYTF	TGTGCCAGCAGTTACGCCGGGGAGCACTATGGCTACACCTTC
-	-	TRBV14	TRBJ2-3	CASSLSFRDTQYF	TGTGCCAGCAGCCTGTCCTTTAGAGATACGCAGTATTTT
-	-	TRBV28	TRBJ1-2	CASSLGGAGGYTF	TGTGCCAGCAGTTTAGGAGGGGCGGGCGGCTACACCTTC
few	-	TRBV30	TRBJ2-5	CAWSFRERETQYF	TGTGCCTGGAGTTTCCGGGAGCGGGAGACCCAGTACTTC
few	TRBD2	TRBV5-1	TRBJ2-5	CASSSLLRLAVGETQYF	TGCGCCAGCAGCTCCCTCCTGCGACTAGCGGTAGGAGAGACCCAGTACTTC
-	-	TRBV3-1/TRBV3-2	TRBJ1-3	CASSPSRTGGNTIYF	TGTGCCAGCAGCCCCTCCCGGACGGGAGGAAACACCATATATTTT
-	-	TRBV19	TRBJ1-4	CASSFSDGLNEKLFF	TGTGCCAGTAGTTTTTCTGACGGACTTAATGAAAAACTGTTTTTT
-	TRBD1	TRBV5-1	TRBJ2-7	CASSLGGGQRSWEQYF	TGCGCCAGCAGCTTGGGAGGGGGACAGAGAAGTTGGGAGCAGTACTTC
-	-	TRBV7-9	TRBJ1-2	CASSLGGTRGYTF	TGTGCCAGCAGCTTAGGTGGGACACGGGGCTACACCTTC
-	-	TRBV9	TRBJ2-7	CASSPRAGEAYEQYF	TGTGCCAGCAGCCCACGAGCCGGAGAAGCCTACGAGCAGTACTTC
-	-	TRBV27	TRBJ1-3	CASSLRGGNTIYF	TGTGCCAGCAGTTTAAGGGGTGGAAACACCATATATTTT
-	-	TRBV28	TRBJ1-1	CASTEPPEAFF	TGTGCCAGCACAGAACCTCCTGAAGCTTTCTTT
-	-	TRBV5-1	TRBJ1-1	CASSSGVGWTEAFF	TGCGCCAGCAGCTCCGGGGTTGGGTGGACTGAAGCTTTCTTT
-	-	TRBV9	TRBJ1-4	CASSVGQSELFF	TGTGCCAGCAGCGTAGGACAGTCGGAACTGTTTTTT
-	-	TRBV18	TRBJ2-1	CASSPGVRGTYNEQFF	TGTGCCAGCTCACCGGGGGTCAGGGGTACCTACAATGAGCAGTTCTTC
-	-	TRBV28	TRBJ1-3	CASREEARGNTIYF	TGTGCCAGCAGGGAGGAAGCCAGGGGAAACACCATATATTTT
-	-	TRBV5-1	TRBJ1-3	CASSLSGPGSGNTIYF	TGCGCCAGCAGCTTGTCAGGTCCCGGCTCTGGAAACACCATATATTTT
-	-	TRBV24-1	TRBJ1-5	CATSWVDLPQHF	TGTGCCACCTCATGGGTGGACTTGCCCCAGCATTTT
-	TRBD1	TRBV6-2/TRBV6-3	TRBJ1-5	CASSPFQGAADQPQHF	TGTGCCAGCAGCCCATTCCAGGGGGCGGCGGATCAGCCCCAGCATTTT
-	-	TRBV10-3	TRBJ2-3	CAISELLIASGTDTQYF	TGTGCCATCAGTGAGTTGCTCATAGCGTCGGGCACAGATACGCAGTATTTT
-	-	TRBV19	TRBJ1-1	CASSIPRDRNTEAFF	TGTGCCAGTAGTATCCCCCGCGACAGGAACACTGAAGCTTTCTTT